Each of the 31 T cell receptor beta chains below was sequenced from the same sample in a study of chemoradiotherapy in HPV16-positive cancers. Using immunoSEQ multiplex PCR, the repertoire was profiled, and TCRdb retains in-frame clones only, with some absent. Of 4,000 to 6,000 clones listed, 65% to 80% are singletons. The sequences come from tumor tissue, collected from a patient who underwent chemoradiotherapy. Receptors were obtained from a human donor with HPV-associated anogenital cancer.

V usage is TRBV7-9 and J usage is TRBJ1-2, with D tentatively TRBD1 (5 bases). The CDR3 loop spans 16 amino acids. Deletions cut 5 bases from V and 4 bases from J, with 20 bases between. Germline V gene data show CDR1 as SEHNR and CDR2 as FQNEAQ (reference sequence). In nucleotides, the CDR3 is TGTGCCAGCAGCCCCCAGGGCCAGGGCTCGGGCTATGGCTACACCTTC. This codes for CASSPQGQGSGYGYTF.

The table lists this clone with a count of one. This CDR3 reads CAISSYNEQFF. The CDR3 DNA sequence: TGTGCCATCTCCTCCTACAATGAGCAGTTCTTC. This sequence joins TRBV10-3 and TRBJ2-1, with D uncertain. The CDR3 extends over 11 amino acids. Trimming stripped 8 bases from V and 0 bases from J, with 2 bases between. Germline loops: CDR1 ENHRY, CDR2 SYGVKD.

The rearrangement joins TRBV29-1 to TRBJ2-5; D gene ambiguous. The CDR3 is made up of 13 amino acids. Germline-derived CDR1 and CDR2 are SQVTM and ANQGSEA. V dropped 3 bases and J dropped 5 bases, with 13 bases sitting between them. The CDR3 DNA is TGCAGCGTTGAGGCAGGCCAAGGGGAGACCCAGTACTTC. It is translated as CSVEAGQGETQYF.

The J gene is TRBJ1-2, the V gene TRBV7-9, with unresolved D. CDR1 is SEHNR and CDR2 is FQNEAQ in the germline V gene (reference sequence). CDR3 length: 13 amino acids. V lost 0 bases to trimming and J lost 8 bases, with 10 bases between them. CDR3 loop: CASSLAAGRGYTF. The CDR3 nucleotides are TGTGCCAGCAGCTTAGCCGCGGGGAGAGGCTACACCTTC.

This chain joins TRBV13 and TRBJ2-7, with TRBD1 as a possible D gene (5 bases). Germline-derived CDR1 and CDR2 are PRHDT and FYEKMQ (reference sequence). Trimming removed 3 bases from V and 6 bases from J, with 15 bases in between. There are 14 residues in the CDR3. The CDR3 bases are TGTGCCAGCAGCTTGGGCAGGGCCTGGGGCGAGCAGTACTTC. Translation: CASSLGRAWGEQYF. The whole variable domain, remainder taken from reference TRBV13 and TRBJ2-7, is AAGVIQSPRHLIKEKRETATLKCYPIPRHDTVYWYQQGPGQDPQFLISFYEKMQSDKGSIPDRFSAQQFSDYHSELNMSSLELGDSALYFCASSLGRAWGEQYFGPGTRLTVT.

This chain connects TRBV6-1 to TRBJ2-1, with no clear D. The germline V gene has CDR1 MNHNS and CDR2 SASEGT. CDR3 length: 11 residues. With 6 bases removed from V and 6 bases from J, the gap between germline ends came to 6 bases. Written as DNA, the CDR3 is TGTGCCAGCAGCCCCTCCAATGAGCAGTTCTTC. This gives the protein CASSPSNEQFF.

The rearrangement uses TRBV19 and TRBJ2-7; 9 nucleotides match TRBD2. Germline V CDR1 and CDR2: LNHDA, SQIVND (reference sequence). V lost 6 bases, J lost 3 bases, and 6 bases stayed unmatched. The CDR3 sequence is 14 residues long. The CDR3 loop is CASSPGLADYEQYF. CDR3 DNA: TGTGCCAGTAGCCCGGGACTAGCTGACTACGAGCAGTACTTC.

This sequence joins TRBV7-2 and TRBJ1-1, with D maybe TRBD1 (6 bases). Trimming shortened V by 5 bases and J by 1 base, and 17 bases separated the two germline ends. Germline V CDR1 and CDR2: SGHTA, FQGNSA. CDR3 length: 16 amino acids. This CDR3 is CASSRNPGTTNTEAFF. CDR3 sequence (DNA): TGTGCCAGCAGCCGCAATCCCGGGACAACGAACACTGAAGCTTTCTTT.

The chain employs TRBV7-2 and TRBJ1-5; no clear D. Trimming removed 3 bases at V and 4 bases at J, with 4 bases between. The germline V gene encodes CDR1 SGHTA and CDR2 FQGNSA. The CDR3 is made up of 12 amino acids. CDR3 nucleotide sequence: TGTGCCAGCAGCTTCCGGAATCAGCCCCAGCATTTT. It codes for CASSFRNQPQHF.

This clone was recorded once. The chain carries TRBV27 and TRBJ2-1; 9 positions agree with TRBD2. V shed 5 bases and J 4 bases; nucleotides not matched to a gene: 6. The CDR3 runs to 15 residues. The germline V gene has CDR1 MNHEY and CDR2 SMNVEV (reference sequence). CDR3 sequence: CASSLTAGGYNEQFF. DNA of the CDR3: TGTGCCAGCAGTCTAACAGCGGGGGGATACAATGAGCAGTTCTTC.

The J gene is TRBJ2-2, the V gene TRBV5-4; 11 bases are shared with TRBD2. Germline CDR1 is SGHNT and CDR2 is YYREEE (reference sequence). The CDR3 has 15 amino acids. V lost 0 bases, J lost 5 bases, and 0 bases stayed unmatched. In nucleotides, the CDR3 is TGTGCCAGCAGCTTGGGACTAGCGGGGACCGGGGAGCTGTTTTTT. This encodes CASSLGLAGTGELFF. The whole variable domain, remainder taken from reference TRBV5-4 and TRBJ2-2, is ETGVTQSPTHLIKTRGQQVTLRCSSQSGHNTVSWYQQALGQGPQFIFQYYREEENGRGNFPPRFSGLQFPNYSSELNVNALELDDSALYLCASSLGLAGTGELFFGEGSRLTVL.

For the CDR3, the DNA is TGTGCCAGCAGCCAAGTGGAGACAGGGGACTATGGCTACACCTTC. This encodes CASSQVETGDYGYTF. The chain has TRBV4-2 and TRBJ1-2, with 8 bases identical to TRBD1. The CDR3 runs to 15 residues. Germline CDR1 LGHNA, CDR2 YNFKEQ. V lost 1 base, J lost 3 bases, and 4 bases stayed unmatched.

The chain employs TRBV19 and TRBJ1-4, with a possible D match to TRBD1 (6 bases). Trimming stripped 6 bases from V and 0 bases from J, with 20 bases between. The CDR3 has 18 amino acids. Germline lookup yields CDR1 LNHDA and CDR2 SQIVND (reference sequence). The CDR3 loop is CASSRNGRGGATNEKLFF. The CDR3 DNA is TGTGCCAGTAGCCGGAACGGCCGAGGGGGGGCAACTAATGAAAAACTGTTTTTT.

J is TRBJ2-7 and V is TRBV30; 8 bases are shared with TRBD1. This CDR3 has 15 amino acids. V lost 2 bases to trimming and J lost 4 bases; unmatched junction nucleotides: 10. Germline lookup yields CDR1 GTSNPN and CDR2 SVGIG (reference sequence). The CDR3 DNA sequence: TGTGCCTGGAGTCTAAGGACAGGGATCTTGTACGAGCAGTACTTC. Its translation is CAWSLRTGILYEQYF.

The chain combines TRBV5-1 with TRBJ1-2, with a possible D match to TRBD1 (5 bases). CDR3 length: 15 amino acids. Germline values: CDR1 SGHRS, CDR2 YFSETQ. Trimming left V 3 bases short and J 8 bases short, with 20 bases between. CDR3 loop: CASSSPEDGGYGYTF. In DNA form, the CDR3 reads TGCGCCAGCAGCTCCCCCGAGGACGGGGGATACGGCTACACCTTC.

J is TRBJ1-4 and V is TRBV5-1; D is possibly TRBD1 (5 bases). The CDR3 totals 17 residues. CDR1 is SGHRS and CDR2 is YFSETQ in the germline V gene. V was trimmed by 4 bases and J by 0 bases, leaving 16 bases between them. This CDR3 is CASSPAPGGATNEKLFF. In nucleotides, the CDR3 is TGCGCCAGCAGCCCGGCCCCCGGGGGAGCAACTAATGAAAAACTGTTTTTT.

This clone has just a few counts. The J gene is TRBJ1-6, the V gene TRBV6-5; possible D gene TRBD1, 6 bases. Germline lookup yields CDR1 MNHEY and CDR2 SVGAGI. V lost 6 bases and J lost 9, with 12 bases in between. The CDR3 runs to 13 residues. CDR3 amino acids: CASRFRGTSPLHF. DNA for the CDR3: TGTGCCAGCAGGTTTAGGGGGACTTCACCCCTCCACTTT.

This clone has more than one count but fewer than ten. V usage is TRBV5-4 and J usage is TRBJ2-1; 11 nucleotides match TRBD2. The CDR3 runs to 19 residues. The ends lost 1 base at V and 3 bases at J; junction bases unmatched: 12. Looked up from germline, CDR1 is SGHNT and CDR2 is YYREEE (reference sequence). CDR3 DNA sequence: TGTGCCAGCAGCTTGATGGTACTAGCGGGGGCTGTCTACTACAATGAGCAGTTCTTC. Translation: CASSLMVLAGAVYYNEQFF.

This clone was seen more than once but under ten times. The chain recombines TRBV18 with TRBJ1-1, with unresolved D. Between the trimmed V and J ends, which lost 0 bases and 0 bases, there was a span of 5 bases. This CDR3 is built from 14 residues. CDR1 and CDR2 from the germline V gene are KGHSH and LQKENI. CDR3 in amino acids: CASSPPGVNTEAFF. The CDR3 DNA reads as TGTGCCAGCTCACCACCCGGGGTGAACACTGAAGCTTTCTTT.

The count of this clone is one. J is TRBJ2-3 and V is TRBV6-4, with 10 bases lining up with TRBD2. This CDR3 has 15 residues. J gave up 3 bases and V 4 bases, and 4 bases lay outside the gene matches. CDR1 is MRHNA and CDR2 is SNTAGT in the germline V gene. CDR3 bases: TGTGCCAGCAGTGCTAGCGGGGGAGGGACAGATACGCAGTATTTT. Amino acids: CASSASGGGTDTQYF.

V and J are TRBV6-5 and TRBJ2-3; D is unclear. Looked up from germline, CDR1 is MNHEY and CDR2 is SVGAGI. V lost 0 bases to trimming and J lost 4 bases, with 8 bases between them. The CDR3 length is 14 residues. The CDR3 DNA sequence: TGTGCCAGCAGTTACTCCCTCATGGCAGATACGCAGTATTTT. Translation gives CASSYSLMADTQYF.

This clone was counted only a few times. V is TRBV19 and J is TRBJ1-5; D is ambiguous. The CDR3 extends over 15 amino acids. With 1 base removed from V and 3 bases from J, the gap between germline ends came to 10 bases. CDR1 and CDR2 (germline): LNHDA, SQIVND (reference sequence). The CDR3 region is CASSIARWTNQPQHF. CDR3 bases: TGTGCCAGTAGTATAGCCAGGTGGACCAATCAGCCCCAGCATTTT.

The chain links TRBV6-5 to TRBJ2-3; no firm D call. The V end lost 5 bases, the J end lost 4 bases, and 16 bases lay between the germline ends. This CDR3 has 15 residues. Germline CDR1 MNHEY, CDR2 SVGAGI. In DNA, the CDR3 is TGTGCCAGCAGTACCCGGGCCCTAGGTTCAGATACGCAGTATTTT. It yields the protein CASSTRALGSDTQYF.

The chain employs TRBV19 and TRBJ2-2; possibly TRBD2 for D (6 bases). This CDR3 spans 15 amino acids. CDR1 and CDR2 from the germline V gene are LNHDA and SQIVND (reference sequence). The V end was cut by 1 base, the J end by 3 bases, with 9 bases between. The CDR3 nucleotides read TGTGCCAGTAGTATAGGGGACTCCCACACCGGGGAGCTGTTTTTT. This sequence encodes CASSIGDSHTGELFF. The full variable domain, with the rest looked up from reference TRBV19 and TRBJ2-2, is DGGITQSPKYLFRKEGQNVTLSCEQNLNHDAMYWYRQDPGQGLRLIYYSQIVNDFQKGDIAEGYSVSREKKESFPLTVTSAQKNPTAFYLCASSIGDSHTGELFFGEGSRLTVL.

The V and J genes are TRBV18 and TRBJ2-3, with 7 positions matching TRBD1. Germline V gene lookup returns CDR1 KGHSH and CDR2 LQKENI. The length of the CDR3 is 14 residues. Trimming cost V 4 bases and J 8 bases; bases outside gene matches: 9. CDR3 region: CASSRDTGAGTQYF. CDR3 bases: TGTGCCAGCTCACGCGACACAGGGGCAGGTACGCAGTATTTT.

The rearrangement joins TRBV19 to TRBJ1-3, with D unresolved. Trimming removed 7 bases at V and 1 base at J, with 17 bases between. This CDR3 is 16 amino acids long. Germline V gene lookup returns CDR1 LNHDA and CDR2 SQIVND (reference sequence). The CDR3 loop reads CASNTPGRSSGNTIYF. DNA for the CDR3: TGTGCCAGTAATACACCCGGGCGATCTTCTGGAAACACCATATATTTT.

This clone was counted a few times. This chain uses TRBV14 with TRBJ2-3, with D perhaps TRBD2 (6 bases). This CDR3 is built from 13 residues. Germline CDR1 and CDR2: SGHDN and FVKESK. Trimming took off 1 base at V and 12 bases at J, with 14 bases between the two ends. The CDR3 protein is CASSQGPAGAQYF. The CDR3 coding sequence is TGTGCCAGCAGCCAAGGTCCAGCGGGCGCCCAGTATTTT.

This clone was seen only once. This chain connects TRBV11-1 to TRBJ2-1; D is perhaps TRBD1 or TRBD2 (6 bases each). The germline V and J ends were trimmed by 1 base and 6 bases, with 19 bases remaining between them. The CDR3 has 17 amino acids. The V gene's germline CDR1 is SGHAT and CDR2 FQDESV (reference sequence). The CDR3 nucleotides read TGTGCCAGCAGCTTAGAAGTTACGGGGGCCACGGGCAATGAGCAGTTCTTC. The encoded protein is CASSLEVTGATGNEQFF.

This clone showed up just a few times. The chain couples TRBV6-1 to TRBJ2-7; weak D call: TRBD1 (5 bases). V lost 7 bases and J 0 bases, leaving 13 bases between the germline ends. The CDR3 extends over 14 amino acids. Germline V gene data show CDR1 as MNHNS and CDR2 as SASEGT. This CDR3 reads CASNPRVTSYEQYF. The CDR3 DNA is TGTGCCAGCAACCCCAGGGTGACCTCCTACGAGCAGTACTTC.

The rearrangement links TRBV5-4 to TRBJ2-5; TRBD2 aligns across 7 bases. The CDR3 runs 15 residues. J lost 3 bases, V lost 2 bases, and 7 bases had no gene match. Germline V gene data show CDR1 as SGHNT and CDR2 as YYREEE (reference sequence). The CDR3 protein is CASSFQGLAEETQYF. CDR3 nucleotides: TGTGCCAGCAGCTTTCAAGGTCTAGCGGAAGAGACCCAGTACTTC. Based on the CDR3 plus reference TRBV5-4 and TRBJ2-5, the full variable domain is ETGVTQSPTHLIKTRGQQVTLRCSSQSGHNTVSWYQQALGQGPQFIFQYYREEENGRGNFPPRFSGLQFPNYSSELNVNALELDDSALYLCASSFQGLAEETQYFGPGTRLLVL.

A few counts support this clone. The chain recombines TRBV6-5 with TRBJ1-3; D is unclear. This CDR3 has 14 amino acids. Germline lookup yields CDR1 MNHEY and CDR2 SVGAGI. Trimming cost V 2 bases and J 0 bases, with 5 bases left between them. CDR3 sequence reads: CASSYGDSGNTIYF. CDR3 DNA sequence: TGTGCCAGCAGTTACGGGGACTCTGGAAACACCATATATTTT.